Shown below are 30 T cell receptor beta chains from a single sample sequenced in a study of CXCR3-negative and CXCR3-positive naive CD8 T cells. UMI-labeled 5' RACE yielded the TRB cDNA libraries. No DNA is given; TCRdb re-called the 5' RACE reads and lists each CDR3 protein once. The sample's table shows approximately 66,000 distinct CDR3 sequences. The sample was naive CXCR3- CD8+ T cells from blood. The sample's subset: CD45RO-CCR7+CD27+CD95- naive CD8+ T cells lacking CXCR3 (TNR3-). These receptors came from a human donor in good health. Some clones in this sample may be carry-over from other donors' samples.

The genes are TRBV7-2 and TRBJ2-1; no DNA is available, so the TRBD2 call from TCRdb remains unchecked. In germline, CDR1 is SGHTA, CDR2 FQGNSA. This CDR3 has 17 residues. The CDR3 is CASIVTSFLFFYNEQFF.

V is TRBV20-1 and J is TRBJ2-7; TCRdb calls TRBD2, which cannot be checked without DNA. CDR1 DFQATT and CDR2 SNEGSKA come from the germline V gene (reference sequence). There are 15 residues in the CDR3. Here the CDR3 reads CSARGGGDFSWEQYF.

The CDR3 sequence: CASKMTGMDTQYF. The chain employs TRBV5-6 and TRBJ2-3; TCRdb picks TRBD1, but there is no DNA to check that call. The germline V gene encodes CDR1 SGHDT and CDR2 YYEEEE. This CDR3 comprises 13 residues.

The V call is TRBV20-1, the J call TRBJ2-7; the TRBD1 assignment by TCRdb is unverifiable without DNA. This CDR3 is 14 amino acids long. Germline assignment: CDR1 DFQATT and CDR2 SNEGSKA (reference sequence). The CDR3 loop is CSARLRQGSNEQYF.

The chain carries TRBV11-2 and TRBJ2-3; TCRdb reports TRBD1, a call that lacks DNA to check it against. The germline V gene encodes CDR1 SGHAT and CDR2 FQNNGV. The CDR3 is 14 amino acids. The CDR3 here is CASEQGHGADTQYF. Full variable domain (missing parts from reference TRBV11-2 and TRBJ2-3): EAGVAQSPRYKIIEKRQSVAFWCNPISGHATLYWYQQILGQGPKLLIQFQNNGVVDDSQLPKDRFSAERLKGVDSTLKIQPAKLEDSAVYLCASEQGHGADTQYFGPGTRLTVL.

The gene calls are TRBV9 and TRBJ2-5; TCRdb names TRBD2, which stays unverified in the absence of DNA. The CDR3 totals 16 residues. The germline V gene has CDR1 SGDLS and CDR2 YYNGEE. This CDR3 reads CASSGGLAGVPGTQYF.

The gene calls are TRBV29-1 and TRBJ2-1; as DNA is missing, the TRBD2 call by TCRdb cannot be tested. Per the germline V gene, CDR1 is SQVTM and CDR2 is ANQGSEA. The CDR3 runs 16 residues. The CDR3: CSGLVASGGSYNEQFF.

The V call is TRBV20-1, the J call TRBJ1-1; TCRdb returns TRBD1, unconfirmable since there is no DNA. The CDR3 sequence is 14 residues long. Germline CDR1 and CDR2: DFQATT and SNEGSKA (reference sequence). CDR3 region: CSASKQGESTEAFF.

V is TRBV13 and J is TRBJ1-2; the TRBD1 assignment by TCRdb is unverifiable without DNA. The CDR3 runs to 14 residues. Germline CDR1 reads PRHDT; CDR2 reads FYEKMQ (reference sequence). The chain's CDR3 is CASNLQGSAYGYTF.

V and J are TRBV10-3 and TRBJ2-3; the D gene TCRdb calls, TRBD2, cannot be checked with no DNA. Germline loops: CDR1 ENHRY, CDR2 SYGVKD. The CDR3 runs to 15 residues. The CDR3 loop reads CAISENLADTDTQYF.

This chain connects TRBV11-3 to TRBJ2-1; TCRdb calls TRBD1, which cannot be checked without DNA. CDR1 SGHNT and CDR2 YENEEA come from the germline V gene. The CDR3 contains 15 residues. CDR3 protein: CASSPPGSSYNEQFF.

The chain carries TRBV28 and TRBJ2-7; without DNA, the TCRdb call of TRBD1 cannot be checked. The CDR3 is made up of 14 amino acids. Looked up from germline, CDR1 is MDHEN and CDR2 is SYDVKM. CDR3: CASVPRGTSYEQYF.

The chain recombines TRBV28 with TRBJ2-3; the D call of TRBD2 rests on TCRdb alone, since no DNA is present to check it. This CDR3 is built from 16 residues. Germline CDR1 reads MDHEN; CDR2 reads SYDVKM. CDR3: CASSSEGLAGTDTQYF.

The chain couples TRBV10-3 to TRBJ2-7. The CDR3 is made up of 14 amino acids. Germline assignment: CDR1 ENHRY and CDR2 SYGVKD. CDR3 sequence: CAISESPGTYEQYF.

The rearrangement uses TRBV2 and TRBJ2-7; absent DNA, TCRdb's TRBD1 call cannot be checked. The CDR3 consists of 14 residues. Germline V gene lookup returns CDR1 SNHLY and CDR2 FYNNEI. CDR3: CASSETGVSYEQYF.

V and J are TRBV14 and TRBJ2-6; with no DNA, the TCRdb D assignment of TRBD1 cannot be verified. CDR1 and CDR2 from the germline V gene are SGHDN and FVKESK. CDR3 length: 20 amino acids. This CDR3 is CASSRTRQGSIFSGANVLTF.

The J gene is TRBJ1-1, the V gene TRBV29-1; TCRdb selects TRBD1, and the lack of DNA leaves this call unchecked. This CDR3 region has 12 residues. Germline values: CDR1 SQVTM, CDR2 ANQGSEA. The CDR3 loop reads CSVGQPNTEAFF.

V gene TRBV27 combines with J gene TRBJ2-1; absent DNA, TCRdb's TRBD2 call cannot be checked. The germline CDR1 and CDR2 sequences are MNHEY and SMNVEV (reference sequence). This CDR3 has 17 amino acids. CDR3 region: CASRDRTPSGLSGEQFF.

This chain connects TRBV13 to TRBJ1-1. Germline values: CDR1 PRHDT, CDR2 FYEKMQ (reference sequence). The CDR3 has 14 amino acids. CDR3 sequence: CASSLVPPDTEAFF.

This chain connects TRBV24-1 to TRBJ1-5; TCRdb indicates TRBD1, and absent DNA this call remains unverified. This CDR3 contains 18 residues. Germline CDR1 KGHDR, CDR2 SFDVKD. CDR3 sequence reads: CATSGPRGPRGSNQPQHF.

CDR3 loop: CASSGLATNTGELFF. The rearrangement links TRBV3-1 to TRBJ2-2; TCRdb lists TRBD2, though no DNA is available to test this call. The V gene's germline CDR1 is LGHDT and CDR2 YNNKEL (reference sequence). The CDR3 runs to 15 residues.

The rearrangement joins TRBV28 to TRBJ1-5. CDR1 is MDHEN and CDR2 is SYDVKM in the germline V gene. The CDR3 has 14 amino acids. CDR3 protein: CASSPRSSNQPQHF.

J is TRBJ2-1 and V is TRBV5-4. CDR3 length: 15 residues. Germline V gene data show CDR1 as SGHNT and CDR2 as YYREEE (reference sequence). The CDR3 spells CASSSPGSSYNEQFF.

The chain employs TRBV29-1 and TRBJ2-5; TCRdb selects TRBD1, and the lack of DNA leaves this call unchecked. The length of the CDR3 is 14 residues. The germline V gene has CDR1 SQVTM and CDR2 ANQGSEA. CDR3 sequence reads: CSASPRDRQETQYF.

The V gene is TRBV24-1, the J gene TRBJ2-1. Germline V gene data show CDR1 as KGHDR and CDR2 as SFDVKD. This CDR3 is 16 amino acids long. CDR3 sequence: CATSDLEAESYNEQFF.

The chain couples TRBV9 to TRBJ2-2; checking the TCRdb D call of TRBD1 is not possible without DNA. Germline CDR1 and CDR2: SGDLS and YYNGEE. This CDR3 is built from 15 residues. This CDR3 is CASSEHRGDTGELFF.

This chain links TRBV9 with TRBJ2-7; TCRdb gives TRBD1 as the D gene, but with no DNA this cannot be confirmed. This CDR3 has 14 amino acids. Germline loops: CDR1 SGDLS, CDR2 YYNGEE. CDR3 sequence reads: CASSIRDGTYEQYF.

The V and J genes are TRBV7-9 and TRBJ2-3. Germline V gene data show CDR1 as SEHNR and CDR2 as FQNEAQ (reference sequence). The CDR3 spans 16 residues. CDR3 protein: CASSFGLAEGTDTQYF.

The chain recombines TRBV5-1 with TRBJ1-1; TCRdb reports TRBD1, a call that lacks DNA to check it against. Germline CDR1 is SGHRS and CDR2 is YFSETQ. The CDR3 totals 16 residues. The CDR3 reads CASSLSAGDLGTEAFF.

The J gene is TRBJ1-1, the V gene TRBV7-9; TCRdb returns TRBD1, unconfirmable since there is no DNA. Germline loops: CDR1 SEHNR, CDR2 FQNEAQ (reference sequence). The CDR3 extends over 12 amino acids. The CDR3 loop is CASSPQGQEAFF.